The T cell receptor beta chain described here comes from a study of blood T cell repertoires in COVID-19 (dated by TCRdb to 2019 to 2021). The study in broad terms: The collaborator samples originated in the United States, Italy and Spain and spanned the acute and convalescent phases of COVID-19. The material from the prospective study consisted of cDNA or gDNA derived from T cells, B-cell-depleted T cells, or PBMCs. Deeply sampled blood TCRbeta repertoires from subjects exposed to, actively infected with, or recovered from COVID-19 were included in the dataset. A de-identified subject ID, COVID-19 status, age in years and sex were almost always included in the sample metadata. HLA class I and class II types, where available, came from metadata supplied by the sample provider rather than from assay-based typing. Samples were obtained from the ongoing ImmuneRACE study (first 160 participants) and from approximately 1,200 subjects provided by 6 global collaborators. A freely available public database, intended as a resource for researchers studying the immune response to SARS-CoV-2, is where the repertoires were released.

About this clone: No antigen is known for it. No base qualities exist here, and no much larger clone lies one base off it.

TCRbeta CDR3 regions were amplified from genomic DNA by means of the immunoSEQ Assay, a bias-controlled multiplex PCR. The authors' analysis ran thus. Within the assay, amplification of reference gene primers was used to estimate how many nucleated cells each sample contained. To quantify the absolute abundance of each unique TCRbeta CDR3 rearrangement, sequence reads were collapsed and filtered. For each sample, productive Simpson clonality was calculated as the square root of Simpson's diversity index across productive rearrangements. Not all clones reach the TCRdb copy of this immuneACCESS table, which keeps in-frame sequences only. Checked studies attribute under half of the gap to unresolved V genes and leave the rest unexplained. V and J calls and clone size follow that table, whereas D and trimming were derived from the DNA. Present in this sample are some 250,000 clones, 80% to 90% of which were seen just once. The ten largest clonotypes hold roughly 9% of the sample.

The paper as a whole reports these results and caveats: The quantity of clinical and demographic metadata differed by source and by participant and was supplied without curation.

In the prospective study, participants were about 18 to 95 years old, resided in 24 geographic areas of the United States, and were enrolled through a virtual design. In the prospective study, participants were assigned to cohorts based on the clinical history participants reported in a screening survey and a study questionnaire. For ImmuneRACE Cohort 3, a participant was defined as recovered based on two consecutive negative NP/OP PCR tests, clearance by a healthcare professional, or resolution of symptoms. In the prospective study, mobile phlebotomists collected whole blood, serum and a nasopharyngeal or oropharyngeal swab from each participant. Prospective study participants could optionally give additional blood draws and questionnaires over a roughly 2-month period. Prospective study blood samples were shipped either frozen or at room temperature before DNA extraction. Looking up the germline V gene yields CDR1 SGHRS and CDR2 YFSETQ. After removal of 1 base from V and 0 bases from J, the junction retains 3 bases not matched to a gene. The CDR3, cysteine through phenylalanine, is 16 amino acids long. Only CDR3 DNA remains: 48 bases, in frame from the first base.

Sequencing was carried out using PBMCs or T cells enriched from blood (not recorded which). The sequence joins TRBV5-1 to TRBJ2-3; the junction holds 9 bases that match TRBD1. The source is a man aged 35 to 55 who had recovered from COVID-19. CDR3 protein: CASSLWGTGSTDTQYF. The bases read TGCGCCAGCAGCTTGTGGGGGACAGGGAGCACAGATACGCAGTATTTT.